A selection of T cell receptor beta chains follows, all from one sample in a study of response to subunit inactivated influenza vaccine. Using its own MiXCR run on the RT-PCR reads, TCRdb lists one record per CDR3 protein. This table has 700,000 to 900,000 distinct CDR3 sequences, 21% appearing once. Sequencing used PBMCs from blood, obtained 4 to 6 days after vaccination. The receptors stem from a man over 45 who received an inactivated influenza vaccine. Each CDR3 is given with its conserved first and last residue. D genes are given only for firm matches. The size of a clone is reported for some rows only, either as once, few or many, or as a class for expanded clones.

DNA: TGTGCCAGCAGTCCTCTGATCAGCGGCCTAAACAATGAGCAGTTCTTC
CDR3: CASSPLISGLNNEQFF
V: TRBV27
D: -
J: TRBJ2-1
size: -

DNA: TGTGCCAGCAGCTCCAGGGGGCGAGAATACAATGAGCAGTTCTTC
CDR3: CASSSRGREYNEQFF
V: TRBV7-9
D: TRBD1
J: TRBJ2-1
size: -

DNA: TGTGCCAGCTCGCGCCGCCAAGAGACCCAGTACTTC
CDR3: CASSRRQETQYF
V: TRBV28
D: -
J: TRBJ2-5
size: -

DNA: TGTGCCAGCAGGCGTTCGGGAGGTACGCTCCATCAGCCCCAGCATTTT
CDR3: CASRRSGGTLHQPQHF
V: TRBV6-1
D: -
J: TRBJ1-5
size: many

DNA: TGTGCCAGCAGCTATCGACAGGGTTCACCCCTCCACTTT
CDR3: CASSYRQGSPLHF
V: TRBV5-8
D: TRBD1
J: TRBJ1-6
size: few

DNA: TGTGCCAGCAGTTTATTGCGGAGGGGGCTGACCGGGGAGCTGTTTTTT
CDR3: CASSLLRRGLTGELFF
V: TRBV12-3/TRBV12-4
D: -
J: TRBJ2-2
size: -

DNA: TGTGCCAGCAGCTTAGGGGCTAGCGGGAGGGCCACAGATACGCAGTATTTT
CDR3: CASSLGASGRATDTQYF
V: TRBV7-2
D: TRBD2
J: TRBJ2-3
size: -

DNA: TGTGCCAGCAGCTTATCAATAGCCCAGGGCTACACCTTC
CDR3: CASSLSIAQGYTF
V: TRBV7-9
D: -
J: TRBJ1-2
size: -

DNA: TGTGCCAGCAGCCCCCGGACTAGAGAGACCCAGTACTTC
CDR3: CASSPRTRETQYF
V: TRBV7-2
D: TRBD2
J: TRBJ2-5
size: few

DNA: TGTGCCAGCTCCGGGGTTGGGTACAATGAGCAGTTCTTC
CDR3: CASSGVGYNEQFF
V: TRBV6-2/TRBV6-3
D: -
J: TRBJ2-1
size: -

DNA: TGTGCCAGCATGGGGCGAGGCGAGCAGTACTTC
CDR3: CASMGRGEQYF
V: TRBV6-5
D: -
J: TRBJ2-7
size: -

DNA: TGCGCCAGCAGCCAAGAAATAGGCTATGGCTACACCTTC
CDR3: CASSQEIGYGYTF
V: TRBV4-3
D: -
J: TRBJ1-2
size: few

DNA: TGTGCCAGCAGTTCCCGACAGGGTGGCGAGCAGTACTTC
CDR3: CASSSRQGGEQYF
V: TRBV12-3/TRBV12-4
D: TRBD1
J: TRBJ2-7
size: many

DNA: TGTGCCAGCAGCTTCGACAGGAGTGCAGATACGCAGTATTTT
CDR3: CASSFDRSADTQYF
V: TRBV7-2
D: -
J: TRBJ2-3
size: few

DNA: TGCAGTGCTAGAGGGCTCAGCGGGAGACAAGAGACCCAGTACTTC
CDR3: CSARGLSGRQETQYF
V: TRBV20-1
D: TRBD2
J: TRBJ2-5
size: few

DNA: TGTGCCAGCACGTGGACGCGACAGGAGGATGGCTACACCTTC
CDR3: CASTWTRQEDGYTF
V: TRBV7-2
D: -
J: TRBJ1-2
size: many

DNA: TGCAGTGCTAGAGAACAAAACAATCAGCCCCAGCATTTT
CDR3: CSAREQNNQPQHF
V: TRBV20-1
D: -
J: TRBJ1-5
size: -

DNA: TGCGCCAGCAGATCTAGCGGGAGAGGCACCGGGGAGCTGTTTTTT
CDR3: CASRSSGRGTGELFF
V: TRBV4-3
D: TRBD2
J: TRBJ2-2
size: few

DNA: TGTGCCAGCAGCTCGGCGGGTCCAAGGGAGCAGTTCTTC
CDR3: CASSSAGPREQFF
V: TRBV7-2
D: -
J: TRBJ2-1
size: -

DNA: TGTGCCAGCAGCCTCGGGACTACTTACACCTTC
CDR3: CASSLGTTYTF
V: TRBV9
D: -
J: TRBJ1-2
size: -

DNA: TGTGCCAGCAGAGACAGCTCCTACGAGCAGTACTTC
CDR3: CASRDSSYEQYF
V: TRBV6-1
D: -
J: TRBJ2-7
size: many

DNA: TGTGCCAGCAGCACGACAGGGCGGGAGCAGTACTTC
CDR3: CASSTTGREQYF
V: TRBV12-3/TRBV12-4
D: TRBD1
J: TRBJ2-7
size: few

DNA: TGTGCCAGCTCACTCGGACAGTGCGGCCAGCCCCAGCATTTT
CDR3: CASSLGQCGQPQHF
V: TRBV18
D: -
J: TRBJ1-5
size: -

DNA: TGCGCCAGCAGTGAGTCCTACGGGGGGGGAGTCGATAGCACAGATACGCAGTATTTT
CDR3: CASSESYGGGVDSTDTQYF
V: TRBV10-1
D: TRBD2
J: TRBJ2-3
size: few

DNA: TGTGCCAGCAGCCAGTCTCGGGAGAGGACTAGCGGGGTTTATACGCAGTATTTT
CDR3: CASSQSRERTSGVYTQYF
V: TRBV3-1
D: TRBD2
J: TRBJ2-3
size: -

DNA: TGTGCCAGCAGCGTAGAAGGAGTGGGACTAGTCCTCTCAGATACGCAGTATTTT
CDR3: CASSVEGVGLVLSDTQYF
V: TRBV9
D: TRBD2
J: TRBJ2-3
size: -

DNA: TGCAGTGCTAGGCCCGGACAGGGAAGGGATGGCTACACCTTC
CDR3: CSARPGQGRDGYTF
V: TRBV20-1
D: TRBD1
J: TRBJ1-2
size: -